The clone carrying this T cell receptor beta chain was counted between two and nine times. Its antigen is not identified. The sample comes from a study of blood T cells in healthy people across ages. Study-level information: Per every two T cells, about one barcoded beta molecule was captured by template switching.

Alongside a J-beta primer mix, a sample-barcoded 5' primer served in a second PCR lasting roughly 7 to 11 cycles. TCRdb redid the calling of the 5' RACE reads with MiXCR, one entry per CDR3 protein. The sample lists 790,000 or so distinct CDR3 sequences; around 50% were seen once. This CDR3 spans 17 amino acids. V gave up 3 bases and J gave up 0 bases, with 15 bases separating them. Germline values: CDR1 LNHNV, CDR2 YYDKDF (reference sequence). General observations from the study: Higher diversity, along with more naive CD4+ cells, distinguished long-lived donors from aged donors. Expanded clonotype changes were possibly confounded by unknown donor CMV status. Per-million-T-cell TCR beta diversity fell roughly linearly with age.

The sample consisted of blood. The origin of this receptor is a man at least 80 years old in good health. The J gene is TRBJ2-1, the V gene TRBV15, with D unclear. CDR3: CATSSPMADSSYNEQFF. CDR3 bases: TGTGCCACCAGCAGTCCCATGGCGGATAGCTCCTACAATGAGCAGTTCTTC.